This section outlines one T cell receptor beta chain sequence together with its context. This sample is part of a study of ipilimumab plus nivolumab after autologous stem cell transplantation. Looking at the study overall: Typical patient got a handful of ipilimumab doses and seven to nine nivolumab doses (median).

Sequenced by immunoSEQ multiplex PCR; TCRdb stores in-frame clones only, minus some. The sample lists about 24,000 clones, about 86% seen once, with 5.2% in the top ten. Starting 14 to 28 days after autologous transplant, ipilimumab 1 mg/kg was given. Patients got 3 mg/kg IV nivolumab weeks 1, 4, 7, 10, then biweekly through week 26. Germline V CDR1 and CDR2: SGHVS, FQNEAQ. The CDR3 runs 15 residues. V was trimmed by 5 bases and J by 3 bases, leaving 16 bases between them. The rearrangement links TRBV7-8 to TRBJ1-1; tentative D call: TRBD1 (6 bases). The receptor was isolated from a male donor with diffuse large B-cell lymphoma. Material: PBMCs, obtained in a trial of ipilimumab plus nivolumab as post-transplant consolidation. Here the CDR3 DNA reads TGTGCCAGCAGCCCGCTACAGGGTGGGTACACTGAAGCTTTCTTT. Translation: CASSPLQGGYTEAFF.